This TCR beta chain was observed in a study of T cell repertoires in cytomegalovirus infection. Across the study: Carrying CMV and the relevant HLA type showed in public TCR beta signatures. Whole-study results and caveats: Identification of carriers of CMV plus the relevant HLA was achieved through cumulative public TCR beta family frequency. In two of eight donors, the top clonotype was HLA-C-restricted CMV-specific.

This clonotype was seen ten or more times. Its cognate antigen is unknown. Each CDR3 protein is one row after TCRdb ran MiXCR on the reads. The sample records 300,000 to 400,000 distinct CDR3 sequences, over 7.5% being singletons. This CDR3 is built from 17 residues. Trimming at V came to 7 bases and at J to 2 bases, leaving 9 bases not matched to a gene. The receptor was derived from a human donor in good health (CMV status not recorded). Some clones in this sample may be carry-over from other donors' samples. The material sequenced was PBMCs. The chain has TRBV12-3 or TRBV12-4 and TRBJ2-6, with 9 bases that match TRBD1. CDR3 nucleotides: TGTGCCAGCACTAAGGGACAGGGAACAGCTGGGGCCAACGTCCTGACTTTC. Amino acid sequence: CASTKGQGTAGANVLTF.